The 18 T cell receptor beta chains presented below share a single source sample, sequenced in a study of type 1 and type 2 diabetes patients. Genomic DNA was the PCR template. The TCR beta CDR3 region was amplified using 30 forward and 13 reverse primers. MiXCR, applied by TCRdb to the multiplex PCR reads, yields one record per CDR3 protein. The table has a few hundred thousand distinct CDR3 sequences, around 47% seen once. Input material: peripheral blood mononuclear cells (PBMCs). These TCRs come from a young man with type 2 diabetes.

The chain couples TRBV18 to TRBJ2-7; the D gene is possibly TRBD2 (6 bases). With 4 bases removed from V and 7 bases from J, the gap between germline ends came to 14 bases. Germline V gene lookup returns CDR1 KGHSH and CDR2 LQKENI. This CDR3 has 13 amino acids. CDR3 sequence: CASSLSKGTEQYF. For the CDR3, the DNA is TGTGCCAGCTCACTCTCTAAGGGGACTGAGCAGTACTTC. Based on the CDR3 plus reference TRBV18 and TRBJ2-7, the full variable domain is NAGVMQNPRHLVRRRGQEARLRCSPMKGHSHVYWYRQLPEEGLKFMVYLQKENIIDESGMPKERFSAEFPKEGPSILRIQQVVRGDSAAYFCASSLSKGTEQYFGPGTRLTVT.

The chain is built from TRBV6-1 and TRBJ2-1; D may be TRBD2 (6 bases). Deletions cut 0 bases from V and 4 bases from J, with 7 bases between. This CDR3 comprises 14 residues. The germline V gene encodes CDR1 MNHNS and CDR2 SASEGT. CDR3 coding DNA: TGTGCCAGCAGTGAAGCGGGGGGATACAATGAGCAGTTCTTC. Translated, it gives CASSEAGGYNEQFF.

The chain combines TRBV2 with TRBJ2-2; D is possibly TRBD2 (6 bases). The CDR3 runs to 15 residues. Germline V lookup: CDR1 SNHLY, CDR2 FYNNEI. Trimming removed 4 bases at V and 0 bases at J, with 9 bases between. CDR3 residues: CASSGLASNTGELFF. The CDR3 DNA sequence: TGTGCCAGCAGTGGTCTAGCGTCGAACACCGGGGAGCTGTTTTTT.

This clonotype was seen a few times. V gene TRBV2 combines with J gene TRBJ2-7; a possible D gene is TRBD2 (5 bases). Germline V gives CDR1 SNHLY, CDR2 FYNNEI. CDR3 length equals 14 residues. V was clipped by 4 bases and J by 3 bases, with 13 bases between them. The CDR3 reads CASSGGLHVYEQYF. CDR3 sequence (DNA): TGTGCCAGCAGTGGAGGACTGCACGTCTACGAGCAGTACTTC.

There are a few counts of this clonotype. This chain joins TRBV12-3 or TRBV12-4 and TRBJ2-1; 12 bases line up with TRBD2. V gave up 6 bases and J gave up 8 bases; unmatched junction bases: 8. CDR3 size: 15 residues. CDR3 in amino acids: CASSLWTSGMDEQFF. CDR3 nucleotide sequence: TGTGCCAGCAGCCTATGGACTAGCGGGATGGATGAGCAGTTCTTC.

The rearrangement uses TRBV10-3 and TRBJ2-2; no clear D. The CDR3 spans 13 residues. Per the germline V gene, CDR1 is ENHRY and CDR2 is SYGVKD. V lost 3 bases and J 9 bases, leaving 11 bases between the germline ends. Here the CDR3 reads CAISDQTVRELFF. Written as DNA, the CDR3 is TGTGCCATCAGTGACCAAACGGTCCGGGAGCTGTTTTTT.

The chain is built from TRBV15 and TRBJ2-7, with a tentative D call TRBD2 (6 bases). Trimming left V 0 bases short and J 4 bases short, with 10 bases between. The CDR3 has 14 amino acids. The V gene's germline CDR1 is LNHNV and CDR2 YYDKDF (reference sequence). The CDR3 DNA sequence: TGTGCCACCAGCAGAGATCTGGGGGGATACGAGCAGTACTTC. Protein product: CATSRDLGGYEQYF.

With regard to this clonotype: The CDR3 does not end in the conserved phenylalanine or tryptophan, so this is likely a read error. The rearrangement uses TRBV30 and TRBJ2-7; tentatively, D is TRBD2 (5 bases). Germline values: CDR1 GTSNPN, CDR2 SVGIG (reference sequence). This CDR3 is 11 amino acids long. Trimming removed 0 bases from V and 6 bases from J, with 6 bases in between. The CDR3 DNA sequence: TGTGCCTGGAGTGTACGGGGCGAGCAGTACTTA. Its protein is CAWSVRGEQYL.

The V call is TRBV18, the J call TRBJ1-1, with TRBD1 matching 7 bases. The CDR3 is made up of 16 amino acids. CDR1 is KGHSH and CDR2 is LQKENI in the germline V gene. Trimming removed 3 bases from V and 1 base from J; junction bases left unmatched: 8. CDR3 protein: CASSPRDRQTNTEAFF. For the CDR3, the DNA is TGTGCCAGCTCACCTAGGGACAGACAAACGAACACTGAAGCTTTCTTT.

This clonotype was seen only a few times. The rearrangement uses TRBV9 and TRBJ1-1; D might be TRBD1 (6 bases). Trimming stripped 3 bases from V and 5 bases from J, with 11 bases between. Germline CDR1 reads SGDLS; CDR2 reads YYNGEE. CDR3 length equals 13 residues. The CDR3 DNA reads TGTGCCAGCAGCGCCCAGGGGTTTACTGAAGCTTTCTTT. Its translation is CASSAQGFTEAFF.

This rearrangement joins TRBV6-6 to TRBJ2-7; 7 bases line up with TRBD2. The CDR3 totals 15 residues. The germline gives CDR1 MNHNY, CDR2 SVGAGI (reference sequence). The V gene end was trimmed by 4 bases and the J gene end by 2 bases; junction bases not matched to a gene: 8. CDR3 in DNA: TGTGCCAGCAGTTCTCCAAGCGGGGCCCCCTACGAGCAGTACTTC. The encoded protein is CASSSPSGAPYEQYF.

This sequence joins TRBV12-3 or TRBV12-4 and TRBJ2-5; D not resolved. Trimming took off 4 bases at V and 2 bases at J, with 17 bases between the two ends. There are 16 residues in the CDR3. The CDR3 loop reads CASSSLVEEGQETQYF. DNA for the CDR3: TGTGCCAGCAGTTCCCTTGTGGAAGAAGGACAAGAGACCCAGTACTTC.

The sample holds a few counts of this clonotype. This sequence joins TRBV12-5 and TRBJ2-7; TRBD2 might be the D (5 bases). Germline CDR1 and CDR2: LGHNT and FRNRAP. The CDR3 is made up of 15 amino acids. V was pared by 1 base and J by 4 bases, with 14 bases between. The CDR3, as DNA: TGTGCTAGTGGTTTGGGCCGGGGAATTGATTACGAGCAGTACTTC. Amino acid sequence: CASGLGRGIDYEQYF.

This chain uses TRBV10-2 with TRBJ2-7, with 10 bases identical to TRBD2. The CDR3 spans 19 residues. V shed 2 bases, J shed 5 bases, and the junction held 18 bases outside the gene matches. Germline assignment: CDR1 WSHSY and CDR2 SAAADI. The CDR3 region has the DNA TGCGCCAGCAGTGAGAGGGATGGGACTAGCGTCCCAAATTGGAACGAGCAGTACTTC. Protein product: CASSERDGTSVPNWNEQYF.

The chain employs TRBV10-3 and TRBJ2-7; 8 bases are shared with TRBD1. The CDR3 is 13 amino acids. V was clipped by 9 bases and J by 7 bases; unmatched bases: 11. Per the germline V gene, CDR1 is ENHRY and CDR2 is SYGVKD. CDR3 nucleotide sequence: TGTGCCATGGGGACAGGCCTAGCTAGAGAGCAGTACTTC. Its protein is CAMGTGLAREQYF.

The rearrangement uses TRBV10-1 and TRBJ2-4, with D tentatively TRBD2 (6 bases). Germline assignment: CDR1 WNHNN and CDR2 SYGVQD (reference sequence). The CDR3 loop spans 14 amino acids. Trimming took 2 bases from V and 5 from J, leaving 10 bases between them. CDR3 in DNA: TGCGCCAGCAGTGAGGGCCCGGGGGAAAACATTCAGTACTTC. Translated, it gives CASSEGPGENIQYF.

The V and J genes are TRBV7-2 and TRBJ2-2, with 8 bases matching TRBD2. The V and J ends lost 3 bases and 6 bases, in that order; junction bases with no gene match: 6. This CDR3 comprises 15 residues. CDR1 and CDR2 (germline): SGHTA, FQGNSA. The CDR3 region has the DNA TGTGCCAGCAGCTTTTCGGGAGGGTCCCCCGGGGAGCTGTTTTTT. Protein sequence: CASSFSGGSPGELFF.

The J gene is TRBJ1-5, the V gene TRBV19; weak D call: TRBD1 (6 bases). The CDR3 is 14 residues long. Looked up from germline, CDR1 is LNHDA and CDR2 is SQIVND (reference sequence). The V end was cut by 6 bases, the J end by 5 bases, with 14 bases between. The CDR3 protein is CASSRQVPDQPQHF. CDR3 nucleotides: TGTGCCAGTAGCAGACAGGTTCCAGATCAGCCCCAGCATTTT.